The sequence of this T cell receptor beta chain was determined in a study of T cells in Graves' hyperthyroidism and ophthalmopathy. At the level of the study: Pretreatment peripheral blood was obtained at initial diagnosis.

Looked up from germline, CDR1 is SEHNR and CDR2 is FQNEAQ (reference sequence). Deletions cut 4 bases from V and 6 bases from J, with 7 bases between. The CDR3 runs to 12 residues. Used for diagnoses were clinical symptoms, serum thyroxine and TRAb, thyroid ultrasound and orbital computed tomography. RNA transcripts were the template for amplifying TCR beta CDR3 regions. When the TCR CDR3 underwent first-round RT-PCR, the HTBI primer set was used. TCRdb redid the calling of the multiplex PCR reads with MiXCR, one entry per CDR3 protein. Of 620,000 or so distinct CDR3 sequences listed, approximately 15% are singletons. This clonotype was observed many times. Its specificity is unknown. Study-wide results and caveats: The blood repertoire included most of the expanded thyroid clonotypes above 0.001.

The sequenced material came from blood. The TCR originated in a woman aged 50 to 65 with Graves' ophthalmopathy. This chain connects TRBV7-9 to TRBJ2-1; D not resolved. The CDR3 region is CASSSNPNEQFF. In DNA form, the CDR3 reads TGTGCCAGCAGCTCAAACCCCAATGAGCAGTTCTTC.